This TCR beta chain was found in a study of regulatory T cells in long-lasting Graves disease. CDR3 length: 18 amino acids. Looked up from germline, CDR1 is MNHEY and CDR2 is SMNVEV (reference sequence). V shed 7 bases, J shed 5 bases, and the junction held 17 bases outside the gene matches. Time point noted: persistent/refractory GD, antithyroid drugs over 5 years with positive TRAb. TCR sequences were obtained from RNA taken from PBMCs. This clonotype appeared many times. Researchers made TCR beta libraries by using iRepertoire HTBI primers and running Arm-PCR on CDR3 regions. TCRdb re-derived calls from the multiplex PCR reads in MiXCR, one entry per CDR3 protein. The sample contains roughly 450,000 distinct CDR3 sequences, less than 25% of which appear only once.

This chain joins TRBV27 and TRBJ1-1; 12 bases line up with TRBD1. The receptor's source is a female donor with Graves disease. Material: peripheral blood mononuclear cells (PBMCs), obtained when the disease was refractory, from a patient treated with antithyroid drugs. CDR3 sequence reads: CASIPAGTGGGSQTEAFF. CDR3 sequence (DNA): TGTGCCAGCATCCCCGCCGGGACAGGGGGCGGGTCGCAAACTGAAGCTTTCTTT.